Below are 25 T cell receptor beta chains sequenced from a single sample in a study of regulatory T cells in long-lasting Graves disease. Arm-PCR of CDR3 regions and iRepertoire HTBI primers were the basis on which TCR beta libraries were built. TCRdb re-called the multiplex PCR reads with MiXCR, one entry per CDR3 protein. The sample records over 350,000 distinct CDR3 sequences, 12% to 15% being singletons. Documented time point: newly diagnosed GD, antithyroid drugs for less than 3 months. PBMC-derived RNA was used for the TCR library. This sample also appeared in a second study, on T cells in Graves' hyperthyroidism and ophthalmopathy.

Material: peripheral blood mononuclear cells (PBMCs), obtained at new diagnosis, from a patient treated with antithyroid drugs. The receptors were sampled from a woman aged 45-60 years with Graves disease.

This clonotype has more than one count but fewer than ten. The V call is TRBV4-1, the J call TRBJ2-1; 7 positions match TRBD2. Germline V gene lookup returns CDR1 MGHRA and CDR2 YSYEKL. J lost 2 bases, V lost 6 bases, and 13 bases had no gene match. The CDR3 is made up of 17 amino acids. This CDR3 is CASSQPLAGVAYNEQFF. The CDR3 DNA sequence: TGCGCCAGCAGTCAGCCTTTGGCGGGAGTAGCCTACAATGAGCAGTTCTTC.

The table lists this clonotype with many counts. The gene calls are TRBV27 and TRBJ2-3; the match to TRBD2 covers 8 bases. Per the germline V gene, CDR1 is MNHEY and CDR2 is SMNVEV (reference sequence). V was pared by 4 bases and J by 4 bases, with 13 bases of the junction left unmatched. The CDR3 is made up of 17 amino acids. In DNA form, the CDR3 reads TGTGCCAGCAGTTCTAACATAGCGGGGCGAGGGGCAGATACGCAGTATTTT. This sequence encodes CASSSNIAGRGADTQYF.

On this clonotype: This could be a read error, since a much larger clone is one nucleotide away. The chain uses TRBV12-3 or TRBV12-4 and TRBJ1-1, with D perhaps TRBD1 (5 bases). CDR3 size: 14 residues. The DNA for the CDR3 is TGTGCCAACAGTCCCGGGACGGAGCGCACTGAAGCTTTCTTT. Translating gives CANSPGTERTEAFF.

This clonotype has ten or more counts. The chain employs TRBV12-3 or TRBV12-4 and TRBJ1-1, with D possibly being TRBD1 (5 bases). The ends were cut back, 5 bases at V and 4 bases at J, with 17 bases in the middle. The CDR3 sequence is 15 residues long. DNA of the CDR3: TGTGCCAGCAGTACCGACCCGGGGGGACGCACTGAAGCTTTCTTT. Translated: CASSTDPGGRTEAFF.

This clonotype has a count of ten or more. This chain joins TRBV24-1 and TRBJ2-3; 11 positions match TRBD1. The germline CDR1 and CDR2 sequences are KGHDR and SFDVKD. The CDR3 loop spans 16 amino acids. V shed 3 bases and J 6 bases; nucleotides not matched to a gene: 7. CDR3 nucleotide sequence: TGTGCCACCAGTGATCCAAACGGACAGGGGGCGGATACGCAGTATTTT. This translates into CATSDPNGQGADTQYF.

This chain links TRBV4-2 with TRBJ2-2, with D possibly TRBD2 on 5 matching bases. Per germline, CDR1 LGHNA and CDR2 YNFKEQ. The CDR3 length is 19 residues. V lost 0 bases to trimming and J lost 1 base, with 18 bases between them. As DNA, the CDR3 is TGTGCCAGCAGCCAAGAGACGCGGGCGGGCCCTATGAACACCGGGGAGCTGTTTTTT. Translation: CASSQETRAGPMNTGELFF.

The V call is TRBV6-2 or TRBV6-3, the J call TRBJ1-2; D gene unclear. V was cut by 6 bases and J by 4 bases, with 12 bases left in between. Germline V lookup: CDR1 MNHEY, CDR2 SVGEGT. This CDR3 comprises 13 residues. CDR3 sequence reads: CASSLGYGYGYTF. In DNA, the CDR3 is TGTGCCAGCAGCCTAGGGTATGGCTATGGCTACACCTTC.

The gene calls are TRBV6-2 or TRBV6-3 and TRBJ2-7; 7 bases are a match to TRBD1. V was clipped by 0 bases and J by 5 bases; unmatched bases: 4. The germline V gene encodes CDR1 MNHEY and CDR2 SVGEGT. The CDR3 extends over 14 amino acids. CDR3 nucleotide sequence: TGTGCCAGCAGTTACTCACAGGGGTATAACGAGCAGTACTTC. This encodes CASSYSQGYNEQYF.

This clonotype appeared a few times. The chain links TRBV5-1 to TRBJ1-1; D remains ambiguous. The CDR3 runs 14 residues. In germline, CDR1 is SGHRS, CDR2 YFSETQ. Trimming left V 8 bases short and J 0 bases short, with 14 bases between. The CDR3 DNA reads as TGCGCCAGTTCCACCGCTCTCATGAACACTGAAGCTTTCTTT. Translation: CASSTALMNTEAFF.

Ten or more counts support this clonotype. The chain links TRBV4-1 to TRBJ2-5; 8 nucleotides match TRBD2. With 4 bases clipped from V and 5 bases from J, the junction kept 3 bases outside the gene matches. CDR3 size: 13 residues. Germline V gene lookup returns CDR1 MGHRA and CDR2 YSYEKL. The CDR3 DNA reads TGCGCCAGCAGCCCTCGGACTAGCGAGACCCAGTACTTC. It encodes CASSPRTSETQYF.

This sequence joins TRBV19 and TRBJ2-1; 10 nucleotides align to TRBD2. The CDR3 length is 15 residues. V was clipped by 3 bases and J by 9 bases; unmatched bases: 8. CDR1 is LNHDA, CDR2 SQIVND, per germline (reference sequence). The CDR3 loop is CASSIRLGTSAEQFF. The CDR3 nucleotides are TGTGCCAGTAGTATCAGACTGGGGACTAGCGCTGAGCAGTTCTTC.

For this clonotype: A much larger clone differs from this one at a single base, so this may be a read error. The chain carries TRBV11-2 and TRBJ2-7; 8 nucleotides line up with TRBD1. Germline loops: CDR1 SGHAT, CDR2 FQNNGV. The CDR3 has 15 amino acids. CDR3: CASSPDRAFTYEKYF. In DNA form, the CDR3 reads TGTGCCAGCAGCCCGGACAGGGCCTTTACCTACGAGAAGTACTTC.

In this sample, this clonotype turned up many times. V usage is TRBV18 and J usage is TRBJ2-1; tentative D call: TRBD2 (5 bases). Deletions cut 5 bases from V and 5 bases from J, with 19 bases between. This CDR3 spans 16 amino acids. Germline-derived CDR1 and CDR2 are KGHSH and LQKENI. This CDR3 is CASSGGRGTVNNEQFF. CDR3 nucleotide sequence: TGTGCCAGCTCAGGAGGACGAGGTACGGTAAACAATGAGCAGTTCTTC.

This clonotype showed up just a few times. This chain links TRBV28 with TRBJ2-5; TRBD1 might be the D (5 bases). Germline V gene sequence: CDR1 MDHEN, CDR2 SYDVKM. The V end was cut by 3 bases, the J end by 3 bases, with 20 bases between. CDR3 size: 17 residues. The CDR3 is CASSFPLRRGFKETQYF. The CDR3 nucleotides are TGTGCCAGCAGTTTTCCCCTTAGAAGGGGATTTAAAGAGACCCAGTACTTC.

The chain carries TRBV30 and TRBJ1-3; perhaps TRBD1 as D (5 bases). V lost 5 bases and J lost 6, with 11 bases in between. There are 12 residues in the CDR3. Germline V gives CDR1 GTSNPN, CDR2 SVGIG (reference sequence). CDR3 in amino acids: CAWDTGPNTIYF. For the CDR3, the DNA is TGTGCCTGGGATACGGGACCAAACACCATATATTTT.

This chain uses TRBV7-3 with TRBJ2-3; D assignment may be TRBD1 or TRBD2 (6 bases each). The CDR3 is 19 residues long. Germline lookup yields CDR1 SGHTA and CDR2 FQGTGA. The V gene lost 2 bases and the J gene lost 7 bases, with 28 bases spanning the gap. The DNA of the CDR3 is TGTGCCAGCAGCTTACCAGCAAGGGGGGCCCTAGCCCATTCAAATACGCAGTATTTT. Encoded protein: CASSLPARGALAHSNTQYF.

This clonotype was recorded many times. The genes are TRBV9 and TRBJ2-5; unclear D gene. The V and J ends lost 0 bases and 2 bases respectively, with 8 bases between them. CDR3 length: 14 residues. CDR1 and CDR2 from the germline V gene are SGDLS and YYNGEE. The CDR3: CASSVAVSQETQYF. The CDR3 DNA reads TGTGCCAGCAGCGTAGCCGTGAGTCAAGAGACCCAGTACTTC.

This clonotype was seen a handful of times. The V gene is TRBV6-2 or TRBV6-3, the J gene TRBJ2-7; D perhaps matches TRBD1 (6 bases). Deletions cut 2 bases from V and 0 bases from J, with 20 bases between. Germline CDR1 and CDR2: MNHEY and SVGEGT. The CDR3 runs to 18 residues. This CDR3 is CASSYGREQGIPSYEQYF. CDR3 in DNA: TGTGCCAGCAGTTACGGGCGTGAACAGGGAATTCCCTCCTACGAGCAGTACTTC.

In its sample, this clonotype was seen many times. This chain joins TRBV6-5 and TRBJ2-3; 7 bases map to TRBD2. Germline loops: CDR1 MNHEY, CDR2 SVGAGI. The CDR3 is 15 residues long. The V and J ends lost 2 bases and 4 bases, in that order; junction bases with no gene match: 6. The CDR3 is CASSYDAGVADTQYF. Here the CDR3 DNA reads TGTGCCAGCAGTTACGATGCGGGAGTGGCAGATACGCAGTATTTT.

A word on this clonotype: A clone one base away is much larger, so this may be a read error. The chain links TRBV5-1 to TRBJ2-2, with 11 bases aligning to TRBD2. This CDR3 comprises 15 residues. The germline CDR1 and CDR2 sequences are SGHRS and YFSETQ. The V and J ends lost 4 bases and 9 bases, in that order; junction bases with no gene match: 8. CDR3 in DNA: TGCGCCAGCAGCCTGACTAGCGGGAAGGCCTGGGAGCTGTTTTTT. It encodes CASSLTSGKAWELFF.

A note on this clonotype: Possible read error: a much larger clone is one base away. The chain links TRBV9 to TRBJ1-4; 7 nucleotides line up with TRBD1. CDR3 length: 16 residues. The junction had 8 bases not matched to a gene; V was cut back by 0 bases and J by 6 bases. Germline values: CDR1 SGDLS, CDR2 YYNGEE. The DNA for the CDR3 is TGTGCCAGCAGCGTAGGCACTCAGGGGGTATATGAAAAACTGTTTTTT. Its protein is CASSVGTQGVYEKLFF.

The table lists this clonotype with many counts. The chain uses TRBV18 and TRBJ1-5, with D tentatively TRBD1 (5 bases). V was cut by 3 bases and J by 5 bases, with 11 bases left in between. Per the germline V gene, CDR1 is KGHSH and CDR2 is LQKENI. This CDR3 is 14 amino acids long. In DNA, the CDR3 is TGTGCCAGCTCACCTGGGGGGAGCTATCAGCCCCAGCATTTT. As protein: CASSPGGSYQPQHF. Supplemented by reference TRBV18 and TRBJ1-5, the full variable domain reads NAGVMQNPRHLVRRRGQEARLRCSPMKGHSHVYWYRQLPEEGLKFMVYLQKENIIDESGMPKERFSAEFPKEGPSILRIQQVVRGDSAAYFCASSPGGSYQPQHFGDGTRLSIL.

At least ten counts were recorded for this clonotype. The CDR3 region is CASSFSGRGNEQFF. CDR3 coding DNA: TGTGCCAGCAGCTTCTCGGGTCGGGGCAATGAGCAGTTCTTC. This rearrangement joins TRBV11-2 to TRBJ2-1, with TRBD2 as a possible D gene (5 bases). Germline values: CDR1 SGHAT, CDR2 FQNNGV. The CDR3 length is 14 residues. Trimming took 3 bases from V and 6 from J, leaving 12 bases between them. Based on the CDR3 plus reference TRBV11-2 and TRBJ2-1, the full variable domain is EAGVAQSPRYKIIEKRQSVAFWCNPISGHATLYWYQQILGQGPKLLIQFQNNGVVDDSQLPKDRFSAERLKGVDSTLKIQPAKLEDSAVYLCASSFSGRGNEQFFGPGTRLTVL.

V usage is TRBV19 and J usage is TRBJ2-5, with 7 bases lining up with TRBD2. The V and J ends lost 4 bases and 2 bases, in that order; junction bases with no gene match: 4. The CDR3 has 14 amino acids. CDR1 is LNHDA and CDR2 is SQIVND in the germline V gene (reference sequence). The CDR3 protein is CASSRLAVQETQYF. The CDR3 DNA follows: TGTGCCAGTAGTAGGCTAGCGGTGCAAGAGACCCAGTACTTC.

The table lists this clonotype with many counts. The chain combines TRBV11-2 with TRBJ2-7; the D is unclear. This CDR3 is built from 14 residues. Germline V CDR1 and CDR2: SGHAT, FQNNGV. V gave up 4 bases and J gave up 3 bases, with 13 bases separating them. CDR3 nucleotide sequence: TGTGCCAGCAGCTCGCCGTGGGGTTTCTACGAGCAGTACTTC. It yields the protein CASSSPWGFYEQYF.